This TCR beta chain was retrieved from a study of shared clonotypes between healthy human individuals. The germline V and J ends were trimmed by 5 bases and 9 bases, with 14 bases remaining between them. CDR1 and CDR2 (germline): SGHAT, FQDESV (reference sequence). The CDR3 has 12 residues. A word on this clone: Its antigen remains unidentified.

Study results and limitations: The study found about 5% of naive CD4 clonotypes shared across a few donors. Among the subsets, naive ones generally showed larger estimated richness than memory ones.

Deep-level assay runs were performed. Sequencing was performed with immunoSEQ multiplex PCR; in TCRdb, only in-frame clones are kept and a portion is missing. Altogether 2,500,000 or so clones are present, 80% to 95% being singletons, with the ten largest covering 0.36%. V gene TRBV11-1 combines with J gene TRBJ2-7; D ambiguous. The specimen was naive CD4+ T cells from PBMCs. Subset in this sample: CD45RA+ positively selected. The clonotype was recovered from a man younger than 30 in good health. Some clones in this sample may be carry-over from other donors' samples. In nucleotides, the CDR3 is TGTGCCAGCAGCCCTCCCCGCGAAGGGCAGTACTTC. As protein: CASSPPREGQYF.